This TCR beta chain was identified during a study of shared clonotypes between healthy human individuals. This CDR3 is built from 18 residues. V gave up 0 bases and J gave up 1 base, with 16 bases separating them. From germline, CDR1 is LNHNV and CDR2 YYDKDF (reference sequence). Study-level results: Estimated richness values were generally larger in naive subsets than in memory subsets.

Note on this clone: What it binds is not known.

Every contributor of samples was a Caucasian grown-up residing in Nashville, Tennessee. Into CD45RA+ naive and CD45RA-negative memory subsets, the CD4+ cells were split. Using about 0.2 ug DNA, 32,000 or so T cell genomes, the sorted-subset replicate PCRs were run. The table came from immunoSEQ multiplex PCR; TCRdb's copy has only in-frame clones and leaves some out. The table records 600,000 to 800,000 clones, 72% of them present only once. Sequenced: memory CD4+ T cells sorted from blood. As for subset: CD45RA-negative fraction. This chain links TRBV15 with TRBJ2-4, with D maybe TRBD1 (6 bases). The receptor comes from a woman between 25 and 40 years old in good health. The CDR3 spells CATSREAGAGLAKNIQYF. For the CDR3, the DNA is TGTGCCACCAGCAGAGAGGCAGGGGCAGGTTTGGCCAAAAACATTCAGTACTTC.